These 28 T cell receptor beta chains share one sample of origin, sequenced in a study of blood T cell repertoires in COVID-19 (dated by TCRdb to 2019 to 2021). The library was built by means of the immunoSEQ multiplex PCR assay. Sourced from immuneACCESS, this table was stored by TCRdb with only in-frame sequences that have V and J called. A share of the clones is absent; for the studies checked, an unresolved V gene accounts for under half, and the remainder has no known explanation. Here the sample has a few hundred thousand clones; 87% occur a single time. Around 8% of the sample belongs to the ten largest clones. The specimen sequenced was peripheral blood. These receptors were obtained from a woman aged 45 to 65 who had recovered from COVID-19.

DNA of the CDR3: TGTGCCAGCAGCCAAGTTGGGGCAGGGGGCAGAGATACGCAGTATTTT. This sequence encodes CASSQVGAGGRDTQYF. The gene calls are TRBV14 and TRBJ2-3; 8 nucleotides match TRBD1. Germline-derived CDR1 and CDR2 are SGHDN and FVKESK. V lost 1 base, J lost 5 bases, and 8 bases stayed unmatched. This CDR3 has 16 amino acids.

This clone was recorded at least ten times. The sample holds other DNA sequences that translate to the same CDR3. In nucleotides, the CDR3 is TGTGCCAGCAGTCCCGGACAGTACGAGCAGTACTTC. This encodes CASSPGQYEQYF. The V call is TRBV12-3 or TRBV12-4, the J call TRBJ2-7; D may be TRBD1 (6 bases). The CDR3 is 12 residues long. Trimming removed 5 bases from V and 4 bases from J, with 9 bases in between.

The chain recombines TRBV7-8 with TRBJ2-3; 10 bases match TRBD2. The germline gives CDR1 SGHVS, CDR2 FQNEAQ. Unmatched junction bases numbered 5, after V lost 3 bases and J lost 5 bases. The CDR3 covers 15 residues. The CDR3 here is CASSLSSGRIDTQYF. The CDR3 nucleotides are TGTGCCAGCAGCTTGTCTAGCGGGAGAATAGATACGCAGTATTTT. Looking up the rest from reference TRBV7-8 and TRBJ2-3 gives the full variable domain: GAGVSQSPRYKVAKRGQDVALRCDPISGHVSLFWYQQALGQGPEFLTYFQNEAQLDKSGLPSDRFFAERPEGSVSTLKIQRTQQEDSAVYLCASSLSSGRIDTQYFGPGTRLTVL.

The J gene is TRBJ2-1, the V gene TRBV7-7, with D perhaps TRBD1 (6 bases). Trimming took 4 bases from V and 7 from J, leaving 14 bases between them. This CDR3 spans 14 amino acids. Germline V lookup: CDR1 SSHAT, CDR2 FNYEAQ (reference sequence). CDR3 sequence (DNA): TGTGCCAGCAGCTCGGACAGTTTTTCGAATGAGCAGTTCTTC. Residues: CASSSDSFSNEQFF.

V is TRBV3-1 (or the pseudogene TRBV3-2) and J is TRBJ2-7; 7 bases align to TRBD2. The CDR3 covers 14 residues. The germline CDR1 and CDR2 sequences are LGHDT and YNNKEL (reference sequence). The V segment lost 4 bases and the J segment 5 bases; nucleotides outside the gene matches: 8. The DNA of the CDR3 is TGTGCCAGCAGCCTTGGACGGGGGGTTAACGAGCAGTACTTC. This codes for CASSLGRGVNEQYF.

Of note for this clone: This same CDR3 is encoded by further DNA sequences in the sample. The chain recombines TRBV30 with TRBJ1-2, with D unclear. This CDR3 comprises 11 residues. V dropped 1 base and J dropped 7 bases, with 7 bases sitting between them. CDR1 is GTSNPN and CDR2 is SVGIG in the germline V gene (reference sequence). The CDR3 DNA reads TGTGCCTGGAGTGGGGGAGGTGGCTACACCTTC. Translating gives CAWSGGGGYTF.

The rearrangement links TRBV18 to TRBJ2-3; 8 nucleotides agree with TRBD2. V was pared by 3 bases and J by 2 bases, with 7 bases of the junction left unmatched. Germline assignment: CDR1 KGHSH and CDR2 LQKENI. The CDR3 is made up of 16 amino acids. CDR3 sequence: CASSPGTSRNTDTQYF. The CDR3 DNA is TGTGCCAGCTCACCTGGGACTAGTCGTAACACAGATACGCAGTATTTT.

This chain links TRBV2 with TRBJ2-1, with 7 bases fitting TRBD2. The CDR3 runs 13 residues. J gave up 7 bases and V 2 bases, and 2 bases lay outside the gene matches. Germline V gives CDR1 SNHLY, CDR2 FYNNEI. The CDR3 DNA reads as TGTGCCAGCAGTGAACAGGGACTAAATGAGCAGTTCTTC. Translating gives CASSEQGLNEQFF.

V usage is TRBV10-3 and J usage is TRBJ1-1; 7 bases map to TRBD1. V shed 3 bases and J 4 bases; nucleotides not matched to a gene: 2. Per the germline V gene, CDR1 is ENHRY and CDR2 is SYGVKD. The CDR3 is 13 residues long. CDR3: CAISEQGSTEAFF. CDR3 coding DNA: TGTGCCATCAGTGAACAGGGGAGCACTGAAGCTTTCTTT.

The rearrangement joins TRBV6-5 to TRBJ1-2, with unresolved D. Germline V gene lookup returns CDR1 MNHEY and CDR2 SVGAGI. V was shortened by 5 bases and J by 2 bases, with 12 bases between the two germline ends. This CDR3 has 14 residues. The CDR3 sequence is CASSRRDTNYGYTF. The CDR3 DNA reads TGTGCCAGCAGTCGCCGAGACACAAACTATGGCTACACCTTC.

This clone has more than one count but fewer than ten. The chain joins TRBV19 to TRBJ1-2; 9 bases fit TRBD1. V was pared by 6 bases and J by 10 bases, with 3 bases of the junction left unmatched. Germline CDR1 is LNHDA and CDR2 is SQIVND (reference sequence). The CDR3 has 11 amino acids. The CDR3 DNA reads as TGTGCCAGTAGGACAGGGGGTTTCTACACCTTC. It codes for CASRTGGFYTF.

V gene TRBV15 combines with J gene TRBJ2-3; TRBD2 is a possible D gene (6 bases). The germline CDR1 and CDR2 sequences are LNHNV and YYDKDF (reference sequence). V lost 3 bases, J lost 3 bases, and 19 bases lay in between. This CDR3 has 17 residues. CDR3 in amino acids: CATSRTPSGLATDTQYF. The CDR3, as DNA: TGTGCCACCAGCAGGACGCCAAGCGGGTTAGCAACAGATACGCAGTATTTT.

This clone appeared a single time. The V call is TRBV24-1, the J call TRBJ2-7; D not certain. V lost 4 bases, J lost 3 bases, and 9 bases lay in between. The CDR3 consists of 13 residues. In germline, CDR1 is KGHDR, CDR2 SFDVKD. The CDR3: CATSDPVNYEQYF. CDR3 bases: TGTGCCACCAGTGACCCAGTAAACTACGAGCAGTACTTC.

CDR3 DNA: TGCGCCAGCAGCTTGGGGCGGGGGACTAGCACAGATACGCAGTATTTT. Its protein product is CASSLGRGTSTDTQYF. This chain joins TRBV5-1 and TRBJ2-3; 7 nucleotides match TRBD2. CDR1 and CDR2 (germline): SGHRS, YFSETQ. The CDR3 covers 16 residues. Trimming took 0 bases from V and 0 from J; bases not matched to a gene: 4. Looking up the rest from reference TRBV5-1 and TRBJ2-3 gives the full variable domain: KAGVTQTPRYLIKTRGQQVTLSCSPISGHRSVSWYQQTPGQGLQFLFEYFSETQRNKGNFPGRFSGRQFSNSRSEMNVSTLELGDSALYLCASSLGRGTSTDTQYFGPGTRLTVL.

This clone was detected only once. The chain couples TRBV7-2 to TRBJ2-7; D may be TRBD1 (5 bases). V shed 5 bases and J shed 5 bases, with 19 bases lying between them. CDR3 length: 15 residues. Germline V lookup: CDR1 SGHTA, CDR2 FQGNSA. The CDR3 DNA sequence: TGTGCCAGCAGCACATCAGGGTCGCTCGGGCACGAGCAGTACTTC. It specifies CASSTSGSLGHEQYF. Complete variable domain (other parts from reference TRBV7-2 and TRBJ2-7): GAGVSQSPSNKVTEKGKDVELRCDPISGHTALYWYRQSLGQGLEFLIYFQGNSAPDKSGLPSDRFSAERTGGSVSTLTIQRTQQEDSAVYLCASSTSGSLGHEQYFGPGTRLTVT.

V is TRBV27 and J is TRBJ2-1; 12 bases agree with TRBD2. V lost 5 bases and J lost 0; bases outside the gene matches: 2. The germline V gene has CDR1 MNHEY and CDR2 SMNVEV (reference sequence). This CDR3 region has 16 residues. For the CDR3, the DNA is TGTGCCAGCAGTAGGACTAGCGGGATCTCCTACAATGAGCAGTTCTTC. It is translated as CASSRTSGISYNEQFF.

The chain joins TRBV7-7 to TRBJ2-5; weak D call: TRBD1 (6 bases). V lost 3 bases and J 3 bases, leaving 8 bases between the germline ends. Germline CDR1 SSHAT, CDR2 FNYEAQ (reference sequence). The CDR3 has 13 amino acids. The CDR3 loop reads CASSFAGEETQYF. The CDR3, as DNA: TGTGCCAGCAGCTTCGCAGGGGAAGAGACCCAGTACTTC.

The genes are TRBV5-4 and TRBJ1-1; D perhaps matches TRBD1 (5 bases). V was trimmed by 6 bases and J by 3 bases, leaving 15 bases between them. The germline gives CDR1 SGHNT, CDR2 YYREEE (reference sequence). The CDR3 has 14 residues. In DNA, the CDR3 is TGTGCCAGCACCATAGGTGGGGCGCACACTGAAGCTTTCTTT. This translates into CASTIGGAHTEAFF.

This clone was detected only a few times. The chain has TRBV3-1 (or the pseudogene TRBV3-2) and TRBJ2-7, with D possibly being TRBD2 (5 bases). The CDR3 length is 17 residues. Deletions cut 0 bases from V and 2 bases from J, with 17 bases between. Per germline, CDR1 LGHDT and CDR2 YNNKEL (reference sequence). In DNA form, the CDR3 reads TGTGCCAGCAGCCAAGATAGCCGGGGAGTCATAGCCTACGAGCAGTACTTC. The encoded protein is CASSQDSRGVIAYEQYF.

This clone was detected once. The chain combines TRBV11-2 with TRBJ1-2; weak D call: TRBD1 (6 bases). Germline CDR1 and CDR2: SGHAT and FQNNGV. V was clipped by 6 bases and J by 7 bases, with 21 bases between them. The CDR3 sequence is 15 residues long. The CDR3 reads CASSQAGQGIGGYTF. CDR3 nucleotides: TGTGCCAGCAGTCAAGCGGGGCAGGGGATCGGTGGCTACACCTTC.

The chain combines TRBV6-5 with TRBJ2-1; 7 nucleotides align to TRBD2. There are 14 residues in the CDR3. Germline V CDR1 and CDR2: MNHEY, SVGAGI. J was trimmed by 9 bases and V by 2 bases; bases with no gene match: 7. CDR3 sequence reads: CASSYSQGGVEQFF. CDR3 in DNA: TGTGCCAGCAGTTACAGCCAGGGAGGGGTTGAGCAGTTCTTC.

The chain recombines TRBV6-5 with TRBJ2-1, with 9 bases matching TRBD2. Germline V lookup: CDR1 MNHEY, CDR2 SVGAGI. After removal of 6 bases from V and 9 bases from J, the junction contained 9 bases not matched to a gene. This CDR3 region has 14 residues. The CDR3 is CASRGVSGSPEQFF. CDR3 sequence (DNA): TGTGCCAGCAGGGGGGTTAGCGGGAGCCCTGAGCAGTTCTTC.

The DNA for the CDR3 is TGCGCCAGCAGCTTGGATGGGAGGACGAACCATGAAGCTTTCTTT. Amino acid sequence: CASSLDGRTNHEAFF. The gene calls are TRBV5-1 and TRBJ1-1; D gene unclear. The CDR3 has 15 residues. Trimming shortened V by 0 bases and J by 7 bases, and 16 bases separated the two germline ends. Germline V gene lookup returns CDR1 SGHRS and CDR2 YFSETQ.

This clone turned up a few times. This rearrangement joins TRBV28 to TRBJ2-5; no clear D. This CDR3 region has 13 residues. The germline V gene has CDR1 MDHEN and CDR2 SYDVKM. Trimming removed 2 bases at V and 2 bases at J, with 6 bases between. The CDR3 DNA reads TGTGCCAGCAGTTTAGCGGTACAAGAGACCCAGTACTTC. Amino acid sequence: CASSLAVQETQYF.

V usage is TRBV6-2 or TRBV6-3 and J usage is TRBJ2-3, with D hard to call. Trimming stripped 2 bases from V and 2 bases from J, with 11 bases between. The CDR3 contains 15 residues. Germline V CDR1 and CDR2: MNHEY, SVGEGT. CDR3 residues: CASSYGPPDTDTQYF. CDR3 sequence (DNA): TGTGCCAGCAGTTACGGGCCTCCTGACACAGATACGCAGTATTTT.

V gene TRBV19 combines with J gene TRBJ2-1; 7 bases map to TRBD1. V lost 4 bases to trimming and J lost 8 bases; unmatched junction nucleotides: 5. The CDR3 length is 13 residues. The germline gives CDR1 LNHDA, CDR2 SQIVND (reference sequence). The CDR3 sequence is CASSTDREHEQFF. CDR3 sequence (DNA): TGTGCCAGTAGTACCGACAGGGAGCATGAGCAGTTCTTC.

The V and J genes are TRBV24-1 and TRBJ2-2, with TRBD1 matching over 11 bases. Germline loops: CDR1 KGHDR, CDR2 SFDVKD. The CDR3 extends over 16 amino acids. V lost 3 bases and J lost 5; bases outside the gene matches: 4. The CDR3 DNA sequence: TGTGCCACCAGTGATCCCGGGACAGGGGGTACCGGGGAGCTGTTTTTT. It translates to CATSDPGTGGTGELFF.

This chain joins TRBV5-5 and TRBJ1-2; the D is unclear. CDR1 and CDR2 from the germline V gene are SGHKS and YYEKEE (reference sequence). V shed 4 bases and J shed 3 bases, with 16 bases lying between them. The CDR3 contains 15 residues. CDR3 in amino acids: CASSLAWRADYGYTF. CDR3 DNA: TGTGCCAGCAGCCTGGCTTGGAGGGCCGACTATGGCTACACCTTC.